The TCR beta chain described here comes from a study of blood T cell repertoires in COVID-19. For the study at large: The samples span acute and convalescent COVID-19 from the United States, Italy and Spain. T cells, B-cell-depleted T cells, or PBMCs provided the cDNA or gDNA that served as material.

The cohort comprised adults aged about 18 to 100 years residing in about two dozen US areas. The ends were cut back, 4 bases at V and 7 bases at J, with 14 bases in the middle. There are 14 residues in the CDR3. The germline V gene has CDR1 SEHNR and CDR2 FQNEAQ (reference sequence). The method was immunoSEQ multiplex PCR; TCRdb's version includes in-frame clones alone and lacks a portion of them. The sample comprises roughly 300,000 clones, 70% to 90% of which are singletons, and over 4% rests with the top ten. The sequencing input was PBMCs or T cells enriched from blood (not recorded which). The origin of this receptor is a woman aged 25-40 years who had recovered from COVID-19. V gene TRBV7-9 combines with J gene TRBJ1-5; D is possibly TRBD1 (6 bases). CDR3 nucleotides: TGTGCCAGCAGCTCCTATAAGGGGGAGCAGCCCCAGCATTTT. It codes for CASSSYKGEQPQHF.